Below are 25 T cell receptor beta chains sequenced from a single sample in a study of cytomegalovirus exposure and HLA in healthy donors. PCR primers comprised 60 Vbeta and 13 Jbeta primers. Clones were sequenced by immunoSEQ multiplex PCR, and TCRdb holds only the in-frame ones, with some missing. The table includes roughly 160,000 clones, 79% detected once. Specimen: PBMCs. Every receptor here comes from a man aged 35 to 55 in good health and CMV-seronegative.

V gene TRBV6-5 combines with J gene TRBJ2-7; 12 bases match TRBD1. V was clipped by 6 bases and J by 9 bases; unmatched bases: 9. The CDR3 totals 14 residues. Germline CDR1 is MNHEY and CDR2 is SVGAGI. CDR3 protein: CASSPGQGAFGQYF. As DNA, the CDR3 is TGTGCCAGCAGCCCGGGACAGGGGGCCTTTGGGCAGTACTTC.

This chain connects TRBV4-1 to TRBJ2-3; D uncertain. The V gene lost 0 bases and the J gene lost 6 bases, with 10 bases spanning the gap. Germline V gene data show CDR1 as MGHRA and CDR2 as YSYEKL. The CDR3 is 14 residues long. This chain's CDR3 is CASSQETTRDTQYF. In nucleotides, the CDR3 is TGCGCCAGCAGCCAAGAGACCACGCGGGATACGCAGTATTTT.

This clone was counted a few times. The V call is TRBV28, the J call TRBJ2-1; no definite D call. V lost 5 bases and J lost 3, with 17 bases in between. Germline V gives CDR1 MDHEN, CDR2 SYDVKM. The CDR3 contains 16 residues. CDR3 residues: CASSGPRVADYNEQFF. The CDR3 nucleotides are TGTGCCAGCAGTGGCCCCCGAGTGGCGGACTACAATGAGCAGTTCTTC.

The V call is TRBV18, the J call TRBJ1-5; TRBD1 aligns across 8 bases. After removal of 2 bases from V and 1 base from J, the junction contained 10 bases not matched to a gene. From germline, CDR1 is KGHSH and CDR2 LQKENI. The CDR3 is 18 amino acids. For the CDR3, the DNA is TGTGCCAGCTCACCATTGAACCCAGGGGGCGGGAGCAATCAGCCCCAGCATTTT. It yields the protein CASSPLNPGGGSNQPQHF. Full variable domain (outside the CDR3, taken from reference TRBV18 and TRBJ1-5): NAGVMQNPRHLVRRRGQEARLRCSPMKGHSHVYWYRQLPEEGLKFMVYLQKENIIDESGMPKERFSAEFPKEGPSILRIQQVVRGDSAAYFCASSPLNPGGGSNQPQHFGDGTRLSIL.

The gene calls are TRBV7-8 and TRBJ1-3; D ambiguous. Trimming shortened V by 5 bases and J by 11 bases, and 13 bases separated the two germline ends. This CDR3 is built from 12 residues. Germline-derived CDR1 and CDR2 are SGHVS and FQNEAQ. The CDR3 is CASSVPREPIYF. CDR3 nucleotide sequence: TGTGCCAGCAGCGTACCACGGGAACCCATATATTTT.

This rearrangement joins TRBV5-6 to TRBJ2-7; TRBD2 is a possible D gene (5 bases). V lost 7 bases to trimming and J lost 7 bases, with 21 bases between them. Germline values: CDR1 SGHDT, CDR2 YYEEEE. This CDR3 has 14 residues. The CDR3 here is CASHLPEGRGEQYF. Here the CDR3 DNA reads TGTGCCAGCCATCTCCCCGAGGGTCGTGGGGAGCAGTACTTC.

This clone was counted a single time. Germline and junction disagree at one end, which may indicate a read error. The rearrangement links TRBV29-1 to TRBJ2-6; D is perhaps TRBD1 (7 bases). This CDR3 region has 15 residues. Germline V gene lookup returns CDR1 SQVTM and CDR2 ANQGSEA. For the CDR3, the DNA is TGCAGCGTTGCCACAGGGGACTCTGGGGCCAACGGCCTGACTTTC. This codes for CSVATGDSGANGLTF.

The rearrangement uses TRBV5-1 and TRBJ2-1; the match to TRBD1 covers 8 bases. The germline V gene encodes CDR1 SGHRS and CDR2 YFSETQ. V lost 0 bases and J lost 4; bases outside the gene matches: 3. This CDR3 has 15 amino acids. CDR3 sequence: CASSLGTGYYNEQFF. The CDR3 DNA reads as TGCGCCAGCAGCTTGGGGACAGGGTATTACAATGAGCAGTTCTTC. Full variable domain (outside the CDR3, taken from reference TRBV5-1 and TRBJ2-1): KAGVTQTPRYLIKTRGQQVTLSCSPISGHRSVSWYQQTPGQGLQFLFEYFSETQRNKGNFPGRFSGRQFSNSRSEMNVSTLELGDSALYLCASSLGTGYYNEQFFGPGTRLTVL.

Here the CDR3 reads CASSKPGTALGEQYF. The CDR3 DNA reads TGTGCCAGCAGTAAACCCGGGACAGCTTTGGGTGAGCAGTACTTC. This chain joins TRBV27 and TRBJ2-7; TRBD1 agrees at 7 bases. The junction had 14 bases not matched to a gene; V was cut back by 5 bases and J by 7 bases. Per the germline V gene, CDR1 is MNHEY and CDR2 is SMNVEV (reference sequence). The CDR3 loop spans 15 amino acids.

With respect to this clone: Additional DNA sequences in this sample encode the identical CDR3. V usage is TRBV6-1 and J usage is TRBJ2-1, with 7 bases lining up with TRBD2. The CDR3 is 16 amino acids. Trimming removed 6 bases from V and 2 bases from J; junction bases left unmatched: 10. CDR1 and CDR2 from the germline V gene are MNHNS and SASEGT. The CDR3 region has the DNA TGTGCCAGCAGCGAATTTCTTGGGGGGGCCTACAATGAGCAGTTCTTC. Protein sequence: CASSEFLGGAYNEQFF.

The chain uses TRBV15 and TRBJ2-3; tentatively, D is TRBD2 (6 bases). This CDR3 is 17 amino acids long. Germline CDR1 and CDR2: LNHNV and YYDKDF (reference sequence). V was clipped by 0 bases and J by 0 bases, with 13 bases between them. CDR3 nucleotides: TGTGCCACCAGCAGAGATCTAGGAGGGATCAGCACAGATACGCAGTATTTT. It encodes CATSRDLGGISTDTQYF.

The chain uses TRBV27 and TRBJ2-3; D not resolved. Germline assignment: CDR1 MNHEY and CDR2 SMNVEV (reference sequence). Trimming removed 3 bases at V and 0 bases at J, with 10 bases between. CDR3 length equals 15 residues. CDR3 loop: CASSFSSSSTDTQYF. For the CDR3, the DNA is TGTGCCAGCAGTTTCTCGAGTTCTAGCACAGATACGCAGTATTTT.

This chain connects TRBV19 to TRBJ1-3; 7 positions agree with TRBD1. Trimming at V came to 7 bases and at J to 1 base, leaving 4 bases not matched to a gene. CDR1 is LNHDA, CDR2 SQIVND, per germline (reference sequence). CDR3 length: 14 residues. The CDR3 loop reads CASTDRASGNTIYF. CDR3 coding DNA: TGTGCCAGTACCGACAGGGCGTCTGGAAACACCATATATTTT.

The J gene is TRBJ2-2, the V gene TRBV4-1; 8 nucleotides match TRBD1. CDR1 and CDR2 from the germline V gene are MGHRA and YSYEKL. Unmatched junction bases numbered 1, after V lost 2 bases and J lost 5 bases. The CDR3 sequence is 14 residues long. CDR3 region: CASSQRQGTGELFF. As DNA, the CDR3 is TGCGCCAGCAGCCAAAGACAGGGGACCGGGGAGCTGTTTTTT.

The V call is TRBV4-2, the J call TRBJ2-3, with unresolved D. From germline, CDR1 is LGHNA and CDR2 YNFKEQ. The CDR3 has 14 amino acids. The V end lost 5 bases, the J end lost 1 base, and 10 bases lay between the germline ends. CDR3 sequence (DNA): TGTGCCAGCAGCTCCGGGTCCCGCACAGATACGCAGTATTTT. Translating gives CASSSGSRTDTQYF.

The gene calls are TRBV28 and TRBJ2-5; tentative D call: TRBD2 (6 bases). The better agreement between TRBJ2-7 and the DNA end casts doubt on the J call. The CDR3 consists of 14 residues. The V gene's germline CDR1 is MDHEN and CDR2 SYDVKM. CDR3 DNA sequence: TGTGCCAGCAGTTTACGCGGGAAAGGCTACGAGCAGTACTTC. It specifies CASSLRGKGYEQYF.

This chain links TRBV6-5 with TRBJ1-2, with 8 positions matching TRBD1. CDR3 length: 14 amino acids. Germline lookup yields CDR1 MNHEY and CDR2 SVGAGI. Trimming took 4 bases from V and 5 from J; bases not matched to a gene: 6. The CDR3 is CASSSGQGLYGYTF. The CDR3 DNA follows: TGTGCCAGCAGTTCCGGACAGGGCCTGTATGGCTACACCTTC.

V and J are TRBV28 and TRBJ2-1, with 10 bases aligning to TRBD2. V lost 7 bases, J lost 4 bases, and 4 bases stayed unmatched. This CDR3 spans 14 amino acids. Germline values: CDR1 MDHEN, CDR2 SYDVKM. The CDR3 here is CASNWGLAYNEQFF. The CDR3 region has the DNA TGTGCCAGCAACTGGGGACTAGCGTACAATGAGCAGTTCTTC.

This clone was seen only once. This sequence joins TRBV11-2 and TRBJ2-7; D is perhaps TRBD1 (6 bases). The ends were cut back, 2 bases at V and 3 bases at J, with 14 bases in the middle. The CDR3 is made up of 15 amino acids. Germline lookup yields CDR1 SGHAT and CDR2 FQNNGV. Here the CDR3 DNA reads TGTGCCAGCAGCTTAAGAGGGGCAGGGGACTACGAGCAGTACTTC. It encodes CASSLRGAGDYEQYF. Full variable domain (missing parts from reference TRBV11-2 and TRBJ2-7): EAGVAQSPRYKIIEKRQSVAFWCNPISGHATLYWYQQILGQGPKLLIQFQNNGVVDDSQLPKDRFSAERLKGVDSTLKIQPAKLEDSAVYLCASSLRGAGDYEQYFGPGTRLTVT.

V usage is TRBV6-5 and J usage is TRBJ2-2; the D gene is possibly TRBD2 (6 bases). The germline CDR1 and CDR2 sequences are MNHEY and SVGAGI. This CDR3 spans 14 amino acids. V was trimmed by 5 bases and J by 5 bases, leaving 12 bases between them. The CDR3 DNA reads TGTGCCAGCAGTGAACTCGGGGGAACCGGGGAGCTGTTTTTT. Its translation: CASSELGGTGELFF.

The chain recombines TRBV6-6 with TRBJ2-3; TRBD2 matches 10 bases. Trimming removed 10 bases from V and 6 bases from J; junction bases left unmatched: 16. The CDR3 is 16 residues long. Germline-derived CDR1 and CDR2 are MNHNY and SVGAGI (reference sequence). CDR3 loop: CAIQPRVAGGGDTQYF. CDR3 DNA: TGTGCCATCCAGCCGCGGGTAGCGGGAGGAGGGGATACGCAGTATTTT.

The gene calls are TRBV19 and TRBJ2-1; the D is unclear. V lost 5 bases and J 3 bases, leaving 8 bases between the germline ends. The CDR3 runs to 13 residues. From germline, CDR1 is LNHDA and CDR2 SQIVND (reference sequence). CDR3: CASSQDHYNEQFF. CDR3 nucleotides: TGTGCCAGTAGTCAGGATCACTACAATGAGCAGTTCTTC.

The genes are TRBV28 and TRBJ2-5; D is uncertain. Germline V CDR1 and CDR2: MDHEN, SYDVKM. V was trimmed by 8 bases and J by 7 bases, leaving 11 bases between them. The CDR3 contains 11 residues. The CDR3: CASHTPGTQYF. CDR3 nucleotide sequence: TGTGCCAGCCACACCCCAGGGACCCAGTACTTC.

This sequence joins TRBV10-3 and TRBJ2-1; 12 bases align to TRBD1. The CDR3 totals 15 residues. Per germline, CDR1 ENHRY and CDR2 SYGVKD. Losses at the gene ends were 4 bases for V and 9 bases for J; bases not matched to a gene: 7. The CDR3 coding sequence is TGTGCCATCAGTGTGGGGGGACAGGGGGCTGGTGAGCAGTTCTTC. As protein: CAISVGGQGAGEQFF.

The chain carries TRBV7-2 and TRBJ2-1, with 7 bases aligning to TRBD1. With 2 bases clipped from V and 8 bases from J, the junction kept 9 bases outside the gene matches. The CDR3 covers 15 residues. In germline, CDR1 is SGHTA, CDR2 FQGNSA. The CDR3, as DNA: TGTGCCAGCAGCTTACTCGTGACAGGGTCCCATGAGCAGTTCTTC. Its protein product is CASSLLVTGSHEQFF.